This record looks at one T cell receptor beta chain sequence and its context. This sample is part of a study of control samples from healthy donors and cancer patients. Sequencing was performed with immunoSEQ multiplex PCR; in TCRdb, only in-frame clones are kept and a portion is missing. This table holds 150,000 to 200,000 clones, 85% to 95% found once. CDR1 and CDR2 from the germline V gene are MNHNY and SVGAGI (reference sequence). The CDR3 runs 13 residues. Trimming shortened V by 8 bases and J by 4 bases, and 11 bases separated the two germline ends. The clonotype was recovered from a young woman in good health. The sample comprised blood. This chain joins TRBV6-6 and TRBJ2-2; tentatively, D is TRBD1 or TRBD2 (5 bases each). CDR3 region: CASGQGATGELFF. CDR3 nucleotide sequence: TGTGCCAGCGGGCAGGGAGCCACCGGGGAGCTGTTTTTT.